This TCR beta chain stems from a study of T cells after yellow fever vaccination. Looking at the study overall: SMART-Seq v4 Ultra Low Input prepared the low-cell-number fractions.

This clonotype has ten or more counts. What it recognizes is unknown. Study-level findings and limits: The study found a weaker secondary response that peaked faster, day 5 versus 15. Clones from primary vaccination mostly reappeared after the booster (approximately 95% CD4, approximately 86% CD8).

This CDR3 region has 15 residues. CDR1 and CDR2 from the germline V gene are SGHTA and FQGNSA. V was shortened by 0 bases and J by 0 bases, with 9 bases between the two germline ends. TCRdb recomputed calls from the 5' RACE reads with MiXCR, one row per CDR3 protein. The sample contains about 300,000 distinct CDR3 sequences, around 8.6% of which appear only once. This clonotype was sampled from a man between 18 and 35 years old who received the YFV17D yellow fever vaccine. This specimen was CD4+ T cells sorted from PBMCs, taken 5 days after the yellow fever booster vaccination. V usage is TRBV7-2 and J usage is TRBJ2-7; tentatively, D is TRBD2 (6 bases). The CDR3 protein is CASSLAPGASYEQYV. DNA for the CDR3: TGTGCCAGCAGCTTAGCTCCGGGAGCCTCCTACGAGCAGTACGTC.